This TCR beta chain was identified in a study of shared clonotypes between healthy human individuals. As for the study in general: CD4 naive and memory got three plates each, CD8 naive two, CD8 memory one. Study outcomes and limitations: Non-shared clonotypes had lower generation probabilities than those shared by all four donors. For naive CD4 cells, roughly 5% of clonotypes were shared across a handful of donors.

Replicate PCRs run on sorted subsets employed 200 to 250 ng DNA, approximately 30,000 T cell genomes. Here immunoSEQ multiplex PCR was the method, and the copy in TCRdb shows in-frame clones only, minus some. The table has approximately 2.3 million clones, just over 90% seen once. A word on this clone: Its antigen is not identified.

The sequence came from a young man in good health. Some clones in this sample may be carry-over from other donors' samples. Sequencing was carried out using naive CD4+ T cells from PBMCs. Subset in this sample: CD45RA+ positively selected.

CDR3: CASSFRDRGASNEKLFF. In nucleotides, the CDR3 is TGTGCCAGCAGCTTCCGGGACAGGGGTGCTTCTAATGAAAAACTGTTTTTT. The V and J genes are TRBV11-2 and TRBJ1-4, with 10 positions matching TRBD1. The germline CDR1 and CDR2 sequences are SGHAT and FQNNGV. The CDR3 sequence is 17 residues long. The J segment lost 3 bases and the V segment lost 3 bases, leaving 7 bases of the junction unmatched.